This TCR beta chain is drawn from a study of T cell responses to AZD1222 COVID-19 vaccine. The study's findings and limits: No repertoire was sampled before or during the peak T cell response, only after it. Mostly white British, mostly female donors; authors suggested clonal diversity may be underestimated.

This clone is categorized as medium-sized. Its specificity is unknown. This CDR3 region has 15 residues. The J segment lost 2 bases and the V segment lost 4 bases, leaving 6 bases of the junction unmatched. Germline V gene data show CDR1 as MNHEY and CDR2 as SVGEGT. Pooled samples include second doses given at about 4 or 12 weeks. The assay was immunoSEQ multiplex PCR, and TCRdb's table has in-frame clones only and misses some. The data hold roughly 98,000 clones, with around nine tenths observed a single time. V and J are TRBV6-2 or TRBV6-3 and TRBJ2-7, with 9 bases matching TRBD2. This clonotype was sampled from an adult who received the AZD1222 COVID-19 vaccine. The input for sequencing was peripheral blood, taken 28 days after the second AZD1222 dose. This CDR3 reads CASSSRTSAAYEQYF. DNA for the CDR3: TGTGCCAGCAGTTCACGGACTAGCGCAGCCTACGAGCAGTACTTC.